These T cell receptor beta chains were read from a single sample in a study of blood T cell repertoires in COVID-19. Clones were sequenced by immunoSEQ multiplex PCR, and TCRdb holds only the in-frame ones, with some missing. The sample holds 450,000 or so clones, 70% to 90% seen once. Sequenced: peripheral blood. These receptors all come from a middle-aged woman with COVID-19, enrolled during active disease. The CDR3 runs from the conserved cysteine through the conserved F or W. D genes are given only for firm matches. The listing skips clone size in some rows; elsewhere it reads once, few, many or a size class.

D gene	V gene	clone size	J gene	CDR3 DNA	CDR3 protein
NA	TRBV7-3	NA	TRBJ1-6	TGTGCCAGCAGCTTAACAGGGGCCGGCTCACCCCTCCACTTT	CASSLTGAGSPLHF
TRBD1	TRBV7-2	NA	TRBJ1-1	TGTGCCAGCAGCCCGCGACCTTGGACAGGAGTAGGCACTGAAGCTTTCTTT	CASSPRPWTGVGTEAFF
NA	TRBV9	NA	TRBJ2-7	TGTGCCAGCAGCGGGGACACCTGGGGGTACGAGCAGTACTTC	CASSGDTWGYEQYF
NA	TRBV5-1	NA	TRBJ2-3	TGCGCCAGCAGCTTGCCCCTCCAGGGCACAGATACGCAGTATTTT	CASSLPLQGTDTQYF
NA	TRBV13	NA	TRBJ1-1	TGTGCCAGCAGCCTAAGGCGCGGGGAGACTGAAGCTTTCTTT	CASSLRRGETEAFF
NA	TRBV9	NA	TRBJ1-1	TGTGCCAGCAGCGTAGCTCCGCCTCGATCTTCGGACACTGAAGCTTTCTTT	CASSVAPPRSSDTEAFF
NA	TRBV28	once	TRBJ2-3	TGTGCCATCAAGGCAAGGGGGGGGGTAATTATAGATACGCAGTATTTT	CAIKARGGVIIDTQYF
NA	TRBV11-2	NA	TRBJ2-5	TGTGCCAGCAGCTTCGGACAGCTGGAGACCCAGTACTTC	CASSFGQLETQYF
NA	TRBV6-5	NA	TRBJ1-1	TGTGCCAGCAGTTATAGGAGCCCCAGTGAAGCTTTCTTT	CASSYRSPSEAFF
NA	TRBV29-1	NA	TRBJ1-2	TGCAGCGTTGTTAGGGGAGGGGGCTACACCTTC	CSVVRGGGYTF
NA	TRBV19	NA	TRBJ1-2	TGTGCCAGTAGTGTCTCGGGACTTACTGGCTACACCTTC	CASSVSGLTGYTF
TRBD2	TRBV28	NA	TRBJ2-5	TGTGCCAGCAGTTTATGGGGGGGCAGCGGGGGATACAAAGAGACCCAGTACTTC	CASSLWGGSGGYKETQYF
NA	TRBV24-1	NA	TRBJ2-1	TGTGCCACCTCGAAAATCGGGGGACAGAACTACAATGAGCAGTTCTTC	CATSKIGGQNYNEQFF
NA	TRBV6-5	NA	TRBJ1-4	TGTGCCAGCAGCGGCAGGAGGAATGAAAAACTGTTTTTT	CASSGRRNEKLFF
TRBD1	TRBV6-2/TRBV6-3	NA	TRBJ1-6	TGTGCCAGCAGTTACCATCTCCGTGGGACAGGTAATTCACCCCTCCACTTT	CASSYHLRGTGNSPLHF
TRBD2	TRBV28	NA	TRBJ2-5	TGTGCCAGCAGCCGGACTAGCTTAGAGACCCAGTACTTC	CASSRTSLETQYF
TRBD1	TRBV19	once	TRBJ2-7	TGTGCCAGTAGTCCCCGGACAGGGCCGTACGAGCAGTACTTC	CASSPRTGPYEQYF
NA	TRBV9	NA	TRBJ2-1	TGTGCCAGCAGCGTAGAAGCGGGTGGCCTCAACAATGAGCAGTTCTTC	CASSVEAGGLNNEQFF
NA	TRBV12-3/TRBV12-4	NA	TRBJ2-7	TGTGCCAGCAGTTTGGGGCCAGCCGGGCAGTACTTC	CASSLGPAGQYF
NA	TRBV6-5	NA	TRBJ2-7	TGTGCCAGCAGCTACCTAGGGGCGGCCTACGAGCAGTACTTC	CASSYLGAAYEQYF
TRBD1	TRBV11-2	NA	TRBJ2-6	TGTGCCAGCAGCTTCGACCGGGACAGGGGGTCCTCTGGGGCCAACGTCCTGACTTTC	CASSFDRDRGSSGANVLTF
TRBD1	TRBV11-2	once	TRBJ2-5	TGTGCCAGCAGCTTCGGACAGGGAGAGACCCAGTACTTC	CASSFGQGETQYF
NA	TRBV18	NA	TRBJ2-6	TGTGCCAGCTCACCAGCGCACCCGGGCTCTGGGGCCAACGTCCTGACTTTC	CASSPAHPGSGANVLTF
NA	TRBV9	NA	TRBJ2-7	TGTGCCAGCAGCGTACTCCCCGGGGGCTACGAGCAGTACTTC	CASSVLPGGYEQYF
TRBD1	TRBV4-1	NA	TRBJ1-2	TGCGCCAGCAGCCAAGCATTGGACAGGGTATACTATGGCTACACCTTC	CASSQALDRVYYGYTF
NA	TRBV28	once	TRBJ2-7	TGTGCCAGCAGCCCGCGCCCGGTAAGGCAGTACTTC	CASSPRPVRQYF
NA	TRBV25-1	NA	TRBJ1-5	TGTGCCAGCAGTTCGGGTGGACAGCCCCAGCATTTT	CASSSGGQPQHF
NA	TRBV5-1	NA	TRBJ1-2	TGCGCCAGCAGAGGGGAAGGGGGCTACACCTTC	CASRGEGGYTF
TRBD2	TRBV11-2	NA	TRBJ2-7	TGTGCCAGCAGCTTTAGCGGGAGTAGCACCTACGAGCAGTACTTC	CASSFSGSSTYEQYF
NA	TRBV5-1	once	TRBJ2-7	TGCGCCAGCAGCTTGGCGACGGCTAGAATGATTGAGCAGTACTTC	CASSLATARMIEQYF
NA	TRBV5-6	NA	TRBJ1-1	TGTGCCAGCAGCTGGATCGGACGGGAGAACACTGAAGCTTTCTTT	CASSWIGRENTEAFF
NA	TRBV7-2	NA	TRBJ2-1	TGTGCCAGCAGCTTTGTAGCCGGCTCCTACAATGAGCAGTTCTTC	CASSFVAGSYNEQFF
NA	TRBV28	NA	TRBJ1-2	TGTGCCAGCAGTTTCCCCCACGCTATATCGGGAAGGAGCTATGGCTACACCTTC	CASSFPHAISGRSYGYTF
NA	TRBV18	NA	TRBJ2-4	TGTGCCAGCTCACCTCTGACAGAGGACATTCAGTACTTC	CASSPLTEDIQYF
TRBD2	TRBV11-2	NA	TRBJ2-2	TGTGCCAGCAGCCTAGCGGGAGGCACCGGGGAGCTGTTTTTT	CASSLAGGTGELFF
TRBD1	TRBV28	NA	TRBJ1-2	TGTGCCAGCAGGGGACAGGCTCCCTATGGCTACACCTTC	CASRGQAPYGYTF
NA	TRBV12-5	NA	TRBJ1-2	TGTGCTAGTGGTTTGGTTATGAGGGGGACCAAGGGCTACACCTTC	CASGLVMRGTKGYTF
NA	TRBV28	NA	TRBJ2-1	TGTGCCAGCAGTCATTCGGGGGTCGGGTACAATGAGCAGTTCTTC	CASSHSGVGYNEQFF
TRBD1	TRBV7-9	NA	TRBJ2-2	TGTGCCAGCAGCCCCCGGGACAGCTACACCGGGGAGCTGTTTTTT	CASSPRDSYTGELFF
TRBD1	TRBV6-2/TRBV6-3	NA	TRBJ1-5	TGTGCCAGCAGTTACTCCCGAGGGGGCAGCAATCAGCCCCAGCATTTT	CASSYSRGGSNQPQHF
TRBD2	TRBV29-1	NA	TRBJ2-5	TGCAGCGTTGGAGGCAGCGGGGAAGAGACCCAGTACTTC	CSVGGSGEETQYF
NA	TRBV14	NA	TRBJ2-1	TGTGCCAGCAGCTCCGCGTCGTGGGCCCACAATGAGCAGTTCTTC	CASSSASWAHNEQFF
TRBD2	TRBV27	NA	TRBJ2-2	TGTGCCAGCAGACGTTTATTAGCGGGACACGTGAACACCGGGGAGCTGTTTTTT	CASRRLLAGHVNTGELFF
NA	TRBV9	NA	TRBJ1-2	TGTGCCAGCAGCGTAGATACTCTGGGGCCATATGGCTACACCTTC	CASSVDTLGPYGYTF
NA	TRBV12-5	NA	TRBJ2-2	TGTGCTAGTGTCGGGTTTCAAGGGGAGCTGTTTTTT	CASVGFQGELFF
NA	TRBV2	NA	TRBJ1-1	TGTGCCAGCAGGGAGGACGGGAACACTGAAGCTTTCTTT	CASREDGNTEAFF
NA	TRBV15	NA	TRBJ2-5	TGTGCCACCAGCAGAGGTGTAGAAGAGACCCAGTACTTC	CATSRGVEETQYF
NA	TRBV6-5	NA	TRBJ1-3	TGTGCCAGCAGTTACTCTGAGCACTCTGGAAACACCATATATTTT	CASSYSEHSGNTIYF
TRBD2	TRBV5-1	NA	TRBJ2-3	TGCGCCAGCAGCTCGGTAGCGGGGGGGACAGATACGCAGTATTTT	CASSSVAGGTDTQYF
TRBD1	TRBV15	NA	TRBJ2-7	TGTGCCACCAGCAGAGCGGACAGGGTGCTATCCGAGCAGTACTTC	CATSRADRVLSEQYF
TRBD1	TRBV15	NA	TRBJ1-2	TGTGCCACCAGCAGCCTACCGGGACAGGGGGCCTCTAACTATGGCTACACCTTC	CATSSLPGQGASNYGYTF
NA	TRBV7-3	once	TRBJ1-6	TGTGCCAGCAGCTTAAGACAAAATTCACCCCTCCACTTT	CASSLRQNSPLHF
TRBD1	TRBV7-9	NA	TRBJ1-4	TGTGCCAGCAGCCCCGGGACAGGGGACGAAAAACTGTTTTTT	CASSPGTGDEKLFF
NA	TRBV6-5	NA	TRBJ2-3	TGTGCCAGCAGTCCAACGGCGGGGCACACAGATACGCAGTATTTT	CASSPTAGHTDTQYF
TRBD2	TRBV10-3	NA	TRBJ2-7	TGTGCCATCAGTGAAGGGGGGCTAGCGGGGTACTCCTACGAGCAGTACTTC	CAISEGGLAGYSYEQYF